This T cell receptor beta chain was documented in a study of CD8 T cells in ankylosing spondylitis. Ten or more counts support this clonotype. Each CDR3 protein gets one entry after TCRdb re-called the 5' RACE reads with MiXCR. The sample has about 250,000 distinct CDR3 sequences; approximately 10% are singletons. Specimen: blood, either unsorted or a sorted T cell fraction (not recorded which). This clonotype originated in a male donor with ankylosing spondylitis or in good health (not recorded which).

The DNA of the CDR3 is TGTGCCAGCAGCCTCACTAGCGGGGCAATACCTTACGAGCAGTACTTC. Residues: CASSLTSGAIPYEQYF. This chain links TRBV7-9 with TRBJ2-7; TRBD2 matches at 10 bases. CDR1 and CDR2 from the germline V gene are SEHNR and FQNEAQ (reference sequence). The CDR3 is 16 residues long. V gave up 5 bases and J gave up 4 bases; unmatched junction bases: 11. Based on the CDR3 plus reference TRBV7-9 and TRBJ2-7, the full variable domain is DTGVSQNPRHKITKRGQNVTFRCDPISEHNRLYWYRQTLGQGPEFLTYFQNEAQLEKSRLLSDRFSAERPKGSFSTLEIQRTEQGDSAMYLCASSLTSGAIPYEQYFGPGTRLTVT.